The 10 T cell receptor beta chains listed next were all sequenced from one sample in a study of blood T cell repertoires in COVID-19. The assay was immunoSEQ multiplex PCR, and TCRdb's table has in-frame clones only and misses some. The sample holds hundreds of thousands of clones; approximately 90% are singletons and the top ten take roughly 9.4%. Sequenced material: PBMCs or T cells enriched from blood (not recorded which). These receptors all come from a woman aged 50 to 65 who had recovered from COVID-19.

The chain is built from TRBV6-4 and TRBJ1-4; weak D call: TRBD1 (6 bases). Germline V gives CDR1 MRHNA, CDR2 SNTAGT. Trimming pared 2 bases from V and 6 bases from J, leaving 28 bases between. The CDR3 is made up of 20 amino acids. The CDR3 loop is CASSDPAGGLPSGWDEKLFF. In nucleotides, the CDR3 is TGTGCCAGCAGTGACCCCGCGGGGGGCCTCCCCTCCGGTTGGGATGAAAAACTGTTTTTT.

The chain combines TRBV2 with TRBJ1-2, with a tentative D call TRBD1 (6 bases). Germline assignment: CDR1 SNHLY and CDR2 FYNNEI. The V and J ends lost 6 bases and 4 bases respectively, with 15 bases between them. The CDR3 is 14 residues long. The CDR3 region is CASSQIQGSYGYTF. The DNA of the CDR3 is TGTGCCAGCAGCCAAATTCAGGGGTCCTATGGCTACACCTTC.

This clone was found a few times. The CDR3 spells CASRLYPRDINEQYF. DNA of the CDR3: TGCGCCAGCAGGCTGTACCCCAGGGACATCAACGAGCAGTACTTC. This chain links TRBV5-1 with TRBJ2-7; D perhaps matches TRBD1 (6 bases). Germline-derived CDR1 and CDR2 are SGHRS and YFSETQ. This CDR3 spans 15 amino acids. With 5 bases removed from V and 5 bases from J, the gap between germline ends came to 20 bases.

This clone was recorded at least ten times. V is TRBV6-5 and J is TRBJ1-2; unclear D gene. Germline CDR1 is MNHEY and CDR2 is SVGAGI. V dropped 6 bases and J dropped 0 bases, with 8 bases sitting between them. This CDR3 comprises 13 residues. CDR3 DNA sequence: TGTGCCAGCAGCGGTTCCGCTAACTATGGCTACACCTTC. The encoded protein is CASSGSANYGYTF.

The V gene is TRBV2, the J gene TRBJ2-1; 11 nucleotides match TRBD2. The germline V gene has CDR1 SNHLY and CDR2 FYNNEI. With V trimmed by 4 bases and J by 8 bases, 4 bases remained unmatched. This CDR3 is 14 amino acids long. The CDR3 bases are TGTGCCAGCAGTGGGCTAGCGGGGGGCGATGAGCAGTTCTTC. This gives the protein CASSGLAGGDEQFF.

The chain joins TRBV7-2 to TRBJ1-5; TRBD1 might be the D (5 bases). This CDR3 is 13 amino acids long. V was cut by 4 bases and J by 7 bases, with 11 bases left in between. CDR1 is SGHTA, CDR2 FQGNSA, per germline. CDR3 loop: CASSWGGEQPQHF. The CDR3 region has the DNA TGTGCCAGCAGCTGGGGGGGGGAACAGCCCCAGCATTTT.

This sequence joins TRBV6-5 and TRBJ1-2, with a weak D call TRBD1 (6 bases). The CDR3 extends over 15 amino acids. Germline V gene lookup returns CDR1 MNHEY and CDR2 SVGAGI. V was pared by 5 bases and J by 2 bases, with 15 bases between. CDR3 DNA sequence: TGTGCCAGCAGTACGGACAGCATCAAAAACTATGGCTACACCTTC. Amino acids: CASSTDSIKNYGYTF.

The rearrangement uses TRBV28 and TRBJ1-5; no reliable D call. This CDR3 is built from 17 residues. Germline V gene data show CDR1 as MDHEN and CDR2 as SYDVKM. V lost 6 bases, J lost 0 bases, and 18 bases lay in between. The CDR3 loop reads CASSLRAAGYSNQPQHF. For the CDR3, the DNA is TGTGCCAGCAGCCTCCGTGCGGCGGGCTATAGCAATCAGCCCCAGCATTTT.

This chain joins TRBV18 and TRBJ2-7; 8 bases map to TRBD1. The CDR3 is 14 residues long. J lost 3 bases, V lost 5 bases, and 6 bases had no gene match. The germline V gene encodes CDR1 KGHSH and CDR2 LQKENI. The CDR3 reads CASSAGTGSYEQYF. The CDR3 nucleotides are TGTGCCAGCTCAGCAGGGACAGGCAGCTACGAGCAGTACTTC.

This clone occurred once. The chain recombines TRBV7-9 with TRBJ1-2; the D gene is possibly TRBD1 (6 bases). The CDR3 has 15 amino acids. The V gene lost 1 base and the J gene lost 2 bases, with 11 bases spanning the gap. Germline V gene sequence: CDR1 SEHNR, CDR2 FQNEAQ (reference sequence). The CDR3 coding sequence is TGTGCCAGCAGCTTAGGAAGGGGGTCAAACTATGGCTACACCTTC. Its protein product is CASSLGRGSNYGYTF.